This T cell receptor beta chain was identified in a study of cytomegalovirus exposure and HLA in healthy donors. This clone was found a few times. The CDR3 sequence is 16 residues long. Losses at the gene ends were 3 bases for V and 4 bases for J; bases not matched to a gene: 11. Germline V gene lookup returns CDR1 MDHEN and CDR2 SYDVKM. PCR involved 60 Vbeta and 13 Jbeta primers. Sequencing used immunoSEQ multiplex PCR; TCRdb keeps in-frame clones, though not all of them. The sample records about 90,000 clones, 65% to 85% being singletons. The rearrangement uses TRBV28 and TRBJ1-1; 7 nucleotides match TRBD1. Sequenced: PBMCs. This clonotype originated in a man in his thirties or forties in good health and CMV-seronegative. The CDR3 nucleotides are TGTGCCAGCAGTTTCCTTCTGGACAGGACGGGCACTGAAGCTTTCTTT. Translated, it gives CASSFLLDRTGTEAFF.